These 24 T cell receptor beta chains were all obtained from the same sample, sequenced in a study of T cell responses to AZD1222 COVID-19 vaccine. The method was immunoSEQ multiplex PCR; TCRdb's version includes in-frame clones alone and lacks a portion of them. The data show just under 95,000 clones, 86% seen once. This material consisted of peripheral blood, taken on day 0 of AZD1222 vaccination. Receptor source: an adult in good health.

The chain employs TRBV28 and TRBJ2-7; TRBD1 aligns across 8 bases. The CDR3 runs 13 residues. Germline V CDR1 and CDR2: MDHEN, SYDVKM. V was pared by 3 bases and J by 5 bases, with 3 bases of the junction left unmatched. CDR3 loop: CASSLDRVNEQYF. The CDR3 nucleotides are TGTGCCAGCAGTTTGGACAGGGTTAACGAGCAGTACTTC.

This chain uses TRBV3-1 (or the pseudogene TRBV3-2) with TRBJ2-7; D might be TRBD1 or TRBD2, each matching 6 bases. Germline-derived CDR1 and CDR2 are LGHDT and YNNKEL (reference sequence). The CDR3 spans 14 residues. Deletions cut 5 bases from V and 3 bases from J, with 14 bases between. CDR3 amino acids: CASSSSRGGYEQYF. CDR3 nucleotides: TGTGCCAGCAGCAGCTCCAGGGGAGGCTACGAGCAGTACTTC.

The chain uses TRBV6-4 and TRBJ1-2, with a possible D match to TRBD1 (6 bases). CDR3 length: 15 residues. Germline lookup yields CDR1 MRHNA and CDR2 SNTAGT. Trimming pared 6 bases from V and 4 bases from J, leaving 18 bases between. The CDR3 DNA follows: TGTGCCAGCAGGCCGACTCTGGGGGCTCTCTATGGCTACACCTTC. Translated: CASRPTLGALYGYTF.

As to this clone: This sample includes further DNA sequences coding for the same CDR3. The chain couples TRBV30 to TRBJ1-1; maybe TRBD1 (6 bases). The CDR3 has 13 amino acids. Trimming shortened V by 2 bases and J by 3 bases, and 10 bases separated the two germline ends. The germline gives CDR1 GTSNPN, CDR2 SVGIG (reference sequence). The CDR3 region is CAWSTGRDTEAFF. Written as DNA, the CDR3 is TGTGCCTGGAGTACAGGGCGTGACACTGAAGCTTTCTTT.

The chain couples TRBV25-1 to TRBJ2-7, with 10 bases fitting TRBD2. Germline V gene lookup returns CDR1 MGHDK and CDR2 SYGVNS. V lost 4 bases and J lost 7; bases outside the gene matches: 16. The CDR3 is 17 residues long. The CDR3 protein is CASSGQSGRASSGEQYF. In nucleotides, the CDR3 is TGTGCCAGCAGTGGTCAAAGCGGGAGGGCCAGCTCGGGGGAGCAGTACTTC.

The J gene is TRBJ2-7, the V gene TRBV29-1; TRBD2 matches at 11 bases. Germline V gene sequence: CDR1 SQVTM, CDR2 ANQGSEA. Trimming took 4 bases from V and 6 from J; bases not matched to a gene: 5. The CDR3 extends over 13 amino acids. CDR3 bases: TGCAGCGTTGTTAGCGGGGGGGCTGGCGAGCAGTACTTC. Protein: CSVVSGGAGEQYF.

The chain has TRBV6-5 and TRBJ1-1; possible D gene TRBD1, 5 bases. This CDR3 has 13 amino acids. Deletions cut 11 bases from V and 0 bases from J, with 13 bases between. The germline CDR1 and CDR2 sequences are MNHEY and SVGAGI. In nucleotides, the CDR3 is TGTGCCTTGGGGGAACAGTTGAACACTGAAGCTTTCTTT. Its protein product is CALGEQLNTEAFF.

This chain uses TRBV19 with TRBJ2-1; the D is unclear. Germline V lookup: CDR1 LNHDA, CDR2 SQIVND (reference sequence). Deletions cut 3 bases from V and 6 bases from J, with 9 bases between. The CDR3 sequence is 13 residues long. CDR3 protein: CASSIGEPNEQFF. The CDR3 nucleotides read TGTGCCAGTAGTATCGGAGAGCCCAATGAGCAGTTCTTC. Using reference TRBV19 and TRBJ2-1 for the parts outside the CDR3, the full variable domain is DGGITQSPKYLFRKEGQNVTLSCEQNLNHDAMYWYRQDPGQGLRLIYYSQIVNDFQKGDIAEGYSVSREKKESFPLTVTSAQKNPTAFYLCASSIGEPNEQFFGPGTRLTVL.

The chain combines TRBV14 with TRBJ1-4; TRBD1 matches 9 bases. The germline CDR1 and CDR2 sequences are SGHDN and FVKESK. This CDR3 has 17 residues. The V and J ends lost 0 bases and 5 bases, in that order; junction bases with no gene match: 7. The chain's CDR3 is CASSQDSGDRGNEKLFF. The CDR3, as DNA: TGTGCCAGCAGCCAAGATTCGGGTGACAGGGGGAATGAAAAACTGTTTTTT.

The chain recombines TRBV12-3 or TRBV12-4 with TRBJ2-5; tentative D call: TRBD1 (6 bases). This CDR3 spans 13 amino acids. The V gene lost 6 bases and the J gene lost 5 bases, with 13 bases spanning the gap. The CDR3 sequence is CASSMVTGETQYF. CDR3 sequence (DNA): TGTGCCAGCAGCATGGTCACAGGGGAGACCCAGTACTTC.

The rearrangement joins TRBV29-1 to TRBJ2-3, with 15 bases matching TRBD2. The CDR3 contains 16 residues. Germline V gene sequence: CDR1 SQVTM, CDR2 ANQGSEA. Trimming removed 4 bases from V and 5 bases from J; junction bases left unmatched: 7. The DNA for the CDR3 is TGCAGCGTTGCGGGACTAGCGGGGGGCGGGGTAGATACGCAGTATTTT. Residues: CSVAGLAGGGVDTQYF.

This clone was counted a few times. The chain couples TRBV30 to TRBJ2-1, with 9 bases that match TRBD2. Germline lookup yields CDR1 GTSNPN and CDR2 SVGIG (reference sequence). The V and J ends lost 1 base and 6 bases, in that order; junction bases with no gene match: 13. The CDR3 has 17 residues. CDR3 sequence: CAWSESVAGGPRNEQFF. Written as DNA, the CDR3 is TGTGCCTGGAGTGAAAGCGTTGCGGGAGGGCCCCGCAATGAGCAGTTCTTC.

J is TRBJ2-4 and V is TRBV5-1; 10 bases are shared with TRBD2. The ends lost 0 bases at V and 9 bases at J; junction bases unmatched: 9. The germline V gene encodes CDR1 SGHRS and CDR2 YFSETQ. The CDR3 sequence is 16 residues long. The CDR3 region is CASSLAPSGSMFIQYF. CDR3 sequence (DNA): TGCGCCAGCAGCTTGGCCCCTAGCGGGAGCATGTTCATTCAGTACTTC. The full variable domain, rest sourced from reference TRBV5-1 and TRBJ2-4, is KAGVTQTPRYLIKTRGQQVTLSCSPISGHRSVSWYQQTPGQGLQFLFEYFSETQRNKGNFPGRFSGRQFSNSRSEMNVSTLELGDSALYLCASSLAPSGSMFIQYFGAGTRLSVL.

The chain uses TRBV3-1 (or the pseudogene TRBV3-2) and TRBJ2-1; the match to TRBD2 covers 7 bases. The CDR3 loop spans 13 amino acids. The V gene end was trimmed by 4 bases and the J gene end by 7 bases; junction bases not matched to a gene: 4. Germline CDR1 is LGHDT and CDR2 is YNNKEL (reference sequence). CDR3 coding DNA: TGTGCCAGCAGCCCACGTAGCGGGAATGAGCAGTTCTTC. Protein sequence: CASSPRSGNEQFF.

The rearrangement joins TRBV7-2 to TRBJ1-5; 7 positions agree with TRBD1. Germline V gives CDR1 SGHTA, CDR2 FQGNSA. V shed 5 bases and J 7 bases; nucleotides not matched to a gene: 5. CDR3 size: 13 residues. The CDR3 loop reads CASSDRVSQPQHF. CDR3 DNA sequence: TGTGCCAGCAGCGACAGGGTTTCCCAGCCCCAGCATTTT.

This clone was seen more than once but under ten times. DNA of the CDR3: TGTGCCAGTAGTCCAAGACAGGACCTAGAGACCCAGTACTTC. Protein sequence: CASSPRQDLETQYF. The chain carries TRBV19 and TRBJ2-5, with a possible D match to TRBD1 (6 bases). The CDR3 consists of 14 residues. Trimming took off 5 bases at V and 4 bases at J, with 14 bases between the two ends. The germline V gene has CDR1 LNHDA and CDR2 SQIVND (reference sequence). Full variable domain (rest looked up from reference TRBV19 and TRBJ2-5): DGGITQSPKYLFRKEGQNVTLSCEQNLNHDAMYWYRQDPGQGLRLIYYSQIVNDFQKGDIAEGYSVSREKKESFPLTVTSAQKNPTAFYLCASSPRQDLETQYFGPGTRLLVL.

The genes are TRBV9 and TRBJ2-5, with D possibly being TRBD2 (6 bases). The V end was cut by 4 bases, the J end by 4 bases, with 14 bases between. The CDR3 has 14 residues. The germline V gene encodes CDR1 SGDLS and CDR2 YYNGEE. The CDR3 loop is CASSIGTGSETQYF. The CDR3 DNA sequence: TGTGCCAGCAGCATCGGGACTGGCTCAGAGACCCAGTACTTC.

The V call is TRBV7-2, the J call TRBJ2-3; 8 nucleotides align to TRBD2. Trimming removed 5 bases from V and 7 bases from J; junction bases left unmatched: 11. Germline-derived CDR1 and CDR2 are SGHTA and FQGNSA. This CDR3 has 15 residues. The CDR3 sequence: CASSALAGMWNTQYF. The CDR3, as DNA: TGTGCCAGCAGCGCCTTAGCGGGAATGTGGAATACGCAGTATTTT. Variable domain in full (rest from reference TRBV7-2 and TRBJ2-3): GAGVSQSPSNKVTEKGKDVELRCDPISGHTALYWYRQSLGQGLEFLIYFQGNSAPDKSGLPSDRFSAERTGGSVSTLTIQRTQQEDSAVYLCASSALAGMWNTQYFGPGTRLTVL.

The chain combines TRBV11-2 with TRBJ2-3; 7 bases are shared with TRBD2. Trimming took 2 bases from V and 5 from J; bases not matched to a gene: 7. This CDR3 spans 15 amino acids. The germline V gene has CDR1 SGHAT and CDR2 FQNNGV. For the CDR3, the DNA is TGTGCCAGCAGCTTAAGGAGCGGGATGGGAGATACGCAGTATTTT. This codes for CASSLRSGMGDTQYF.

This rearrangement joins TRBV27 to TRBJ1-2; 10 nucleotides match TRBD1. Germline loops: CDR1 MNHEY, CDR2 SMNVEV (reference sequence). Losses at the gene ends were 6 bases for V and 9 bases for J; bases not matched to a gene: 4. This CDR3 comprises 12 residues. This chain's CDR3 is CASRWTGGSYTF. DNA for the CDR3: TGTGCCAGCAGATGGACAGGGGGTAGCTACACCTTC.

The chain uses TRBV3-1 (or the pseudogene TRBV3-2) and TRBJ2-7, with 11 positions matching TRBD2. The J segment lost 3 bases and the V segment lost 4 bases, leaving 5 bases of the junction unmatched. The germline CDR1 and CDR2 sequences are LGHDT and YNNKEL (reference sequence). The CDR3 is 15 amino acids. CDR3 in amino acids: CASSLPGTSGYEQYF. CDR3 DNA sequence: TGTGCCAGCAGCCTCCCCGGGACTAGCGGCTACGAGCAGTACTTC.

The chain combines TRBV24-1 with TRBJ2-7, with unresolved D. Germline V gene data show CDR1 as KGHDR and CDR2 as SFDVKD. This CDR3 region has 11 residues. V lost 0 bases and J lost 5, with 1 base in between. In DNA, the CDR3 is TGTGCCACCAGTGATTTGGACGAGCAGTACTTC. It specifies CATSDLDEQYF.

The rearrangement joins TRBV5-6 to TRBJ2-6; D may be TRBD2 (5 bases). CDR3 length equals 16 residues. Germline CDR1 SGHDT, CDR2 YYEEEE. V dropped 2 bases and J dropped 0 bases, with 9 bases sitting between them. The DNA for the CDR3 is TGTGCCAGCAGCTTAATCGGGGACTCTGGGGCCAACGTCCTGACTTTC. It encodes CASSLIGDSGANVLTF.

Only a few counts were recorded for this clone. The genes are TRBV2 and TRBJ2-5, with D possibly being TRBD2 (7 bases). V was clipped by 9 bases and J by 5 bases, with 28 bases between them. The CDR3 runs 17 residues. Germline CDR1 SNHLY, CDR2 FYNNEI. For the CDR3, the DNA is TGTGCCAGACAACGGCCATTGGCGGGGGCCCGGAAGGAGACCCAGTACTTC. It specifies CARQRPLAGARKETQYF.